This TCR beta chain was recovered during a study of T cells in Graves' hyperthyroidism and ophthalmopathy. Patients were aged 18 to 65, had disease duration under 2 months, and had newly diagnosed hyperthyroidism. Orbital computed tomography and thyroid ultrasound, together with serum TRAb and thyroxine and clinical symptoms, were used for diagnoses. The CDR3 regions of TCR beta were amplified from RNA transcripts. Carried out on the TCR CDR3, a first-round RT-PCR used the HTBI primer set. MiXCR was run by TCRdb on the multiplex PCR reads, yielding one entry per CDR3 protein. Seen here are 300,000 to 450,000 distinct CDR3 sequences, 20% to 30% observed once, and the top ten hold about 70%. This clonotype has at least ten counts. V was trimmed by 5 bases and J by 5 bases, leaving 15 bases between them. This CDR3 comprises 14 residues.

This sequence originates from a man aged 50 to 60 with Graves' hyperthyroidism. Specimen: blood. The chain employs TRBV12-3 or TRBV12-4 and TRBJ1-1, with D possibly matching TRBD1 (6 bases). The CDR3 is CASSLGGQGTEAFF. The CDR3, as DNA: TGTGCCAGCAGTCTGGGGGGGCAAGGGACTGAAGCTTTCTTT.